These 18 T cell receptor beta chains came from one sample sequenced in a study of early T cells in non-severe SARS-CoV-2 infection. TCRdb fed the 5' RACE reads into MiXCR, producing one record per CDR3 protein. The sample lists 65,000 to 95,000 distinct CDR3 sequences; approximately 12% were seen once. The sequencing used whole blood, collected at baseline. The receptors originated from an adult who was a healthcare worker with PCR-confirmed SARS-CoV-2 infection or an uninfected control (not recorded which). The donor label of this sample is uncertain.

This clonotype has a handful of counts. The CDR3 sequence: CASSLRRGELFF. CDR3 DNA: TGTGCCAGCAGTTTACGCCGCGGGGAGCTGTTTTTT. This chain uses TRBV12-3 or TRBV12-4 with TRBJ2-2; the D is unclear. CDR3 length equals 12 residues. V gave up 2 bases and J gave up 7 bases, with 5 bases separating them.

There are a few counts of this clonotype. For the CDR3, the DNA is TGTGCCAGCAGCCCCGGTGGGGGCCCTAATAAGGGACAGCGATACTCCTACAATGAGCAGTTCTTC. Translation gives CASSPGGGPNKGQRYSYNEQFF. The chain carries TRBV16 and TRBJ2-1; TRBD1 aligns across 7 bases. The ends lost 4 bases at V and 0 bases at J; junction bases unmatched: 24. This CDR3 is built from 22 residues. CDR1 is KGHSY and CDR2 is FQNENV in the germline V gene.

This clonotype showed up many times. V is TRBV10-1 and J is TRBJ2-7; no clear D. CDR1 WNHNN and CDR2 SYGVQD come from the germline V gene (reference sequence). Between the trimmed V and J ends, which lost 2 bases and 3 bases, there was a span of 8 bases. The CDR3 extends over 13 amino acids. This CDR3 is CASSEGTLYEQYF. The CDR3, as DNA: TGCGCCAGCAGTGAGGGAACTCTCTACGAGCAGTACTTC.

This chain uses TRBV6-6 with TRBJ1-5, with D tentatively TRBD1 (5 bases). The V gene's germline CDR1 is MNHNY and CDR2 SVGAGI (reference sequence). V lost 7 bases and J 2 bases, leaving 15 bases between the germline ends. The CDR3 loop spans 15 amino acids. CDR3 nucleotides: TGTGCCAGCACCGAGGGACGGGCGGGCAATCAGCCCCAGCATTTT. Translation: CASTEGRAGNQPQHF.

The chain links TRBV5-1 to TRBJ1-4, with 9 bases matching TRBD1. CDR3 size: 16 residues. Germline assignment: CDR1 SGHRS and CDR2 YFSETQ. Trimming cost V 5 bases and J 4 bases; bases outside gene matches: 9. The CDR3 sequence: CASRSWTGAFNEKLFF. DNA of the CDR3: TGCGCCAGCAGATCTTGGACAGGGGCCTTTAATGAAAAACTGTTTTTT.

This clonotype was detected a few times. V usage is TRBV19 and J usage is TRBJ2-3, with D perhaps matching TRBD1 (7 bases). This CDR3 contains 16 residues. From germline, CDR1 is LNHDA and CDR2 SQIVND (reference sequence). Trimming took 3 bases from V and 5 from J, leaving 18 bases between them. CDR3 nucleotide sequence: TGTGCCAGTAGTATTATCAGGGGGGAGCATGGAGATACGCAGTATTTT. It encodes CASSIIRGEHGDTQYF.

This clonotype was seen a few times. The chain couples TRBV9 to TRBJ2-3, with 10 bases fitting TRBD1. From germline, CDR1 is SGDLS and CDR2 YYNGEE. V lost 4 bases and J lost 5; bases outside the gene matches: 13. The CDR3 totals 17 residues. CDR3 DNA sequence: TGTGCCAGCAGCCCGAGGACAGGGGGGATCGTCGGAGATACGCAGTATTTT. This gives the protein CASSPRTGGIVGDTQYF.

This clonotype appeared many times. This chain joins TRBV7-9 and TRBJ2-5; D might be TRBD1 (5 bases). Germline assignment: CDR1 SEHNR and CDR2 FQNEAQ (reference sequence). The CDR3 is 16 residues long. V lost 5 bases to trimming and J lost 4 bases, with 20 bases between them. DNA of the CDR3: TGTGCCAGCAGCCTGATTTACAGGCCGATGGGAGAGACCCAGTACTTC. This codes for CASSLIYRPMGETQYF.

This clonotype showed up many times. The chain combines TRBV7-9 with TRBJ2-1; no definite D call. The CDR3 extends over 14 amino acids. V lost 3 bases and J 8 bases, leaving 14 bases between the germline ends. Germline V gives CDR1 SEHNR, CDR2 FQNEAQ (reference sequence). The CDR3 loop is CASSFSLPPDEQFF. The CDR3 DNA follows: TGTGCCAGCAGCTTCTCACTCCCCCCCGATGAGCAGTTCTTC. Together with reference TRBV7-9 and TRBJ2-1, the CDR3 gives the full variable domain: DTGVSQNPRHKITKRGQNVTFRCDPISEHNRLYWYRQTLGQGPEFLTYFQNEAQLEKSRLLSDRFSAERPKGSFSTLEIQRTEQGDSAMYLCASSFSLPPDEQFFGPGTRLTVL.

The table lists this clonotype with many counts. The CDR3 nucleotides are TGTGCCAGCGGGCGACAGGGGGACACTGAAGCTTTCTTT. It codes for CASGRQGDTEAFF. This chain connects TRBV6-6 to TRBJ1-1; 9 nucleotides agree with TRBD1. This CDR3 spans 13 amino acids. V lost 8 bases, J lost 3 bases, and 4 bases stayed unmatched. Germline V lookup: CDR1 MNHNY, CDR2 SVGAGI (reference sequence).

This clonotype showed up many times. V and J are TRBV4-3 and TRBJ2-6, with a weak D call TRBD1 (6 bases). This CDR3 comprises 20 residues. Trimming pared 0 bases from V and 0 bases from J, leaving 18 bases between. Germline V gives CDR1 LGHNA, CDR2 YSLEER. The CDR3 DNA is TGCGCCAGCAGCCAAGATCGGGCGTTGCAGGGGCCCTCTGGGGCCAACGTCCTGACTTTC. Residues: CASSQDRALQGPSGANVLTF.

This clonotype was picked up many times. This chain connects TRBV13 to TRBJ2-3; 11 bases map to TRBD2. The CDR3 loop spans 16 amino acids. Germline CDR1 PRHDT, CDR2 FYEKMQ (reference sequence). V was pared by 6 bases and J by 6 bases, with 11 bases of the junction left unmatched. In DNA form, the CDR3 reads TGTGCCAGCAGTCTCCGTAGCGGGGGGGCCCTGGATACGCAGTATTTT. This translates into CASSLRSGGALDTQYF.

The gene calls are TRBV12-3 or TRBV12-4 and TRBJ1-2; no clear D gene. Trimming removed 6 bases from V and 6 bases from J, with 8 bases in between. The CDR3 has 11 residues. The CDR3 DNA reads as TGTGCCAGCAGCCTGGAGGATGGCTACACCTTC. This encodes CASSLEDGYTF.

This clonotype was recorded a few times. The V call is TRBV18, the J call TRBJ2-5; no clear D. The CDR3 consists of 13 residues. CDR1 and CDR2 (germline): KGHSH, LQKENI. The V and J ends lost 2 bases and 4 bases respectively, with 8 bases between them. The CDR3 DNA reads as TGTGCCAGCTCACCATCGGTTTTAGAGACCCAGTACTTC. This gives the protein CASSPSVLETQYF. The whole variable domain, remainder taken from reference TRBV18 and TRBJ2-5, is NAGVMQNPRHLVRRRGQEARLRCSPMKGHSHVYWYRQLPEEGLKFMVYLQKENIIDESGMPKERFSAEFPKEGPSILRIQQVVRGDSAAYFCASSPSVLETQYFGPGTRLLVL.

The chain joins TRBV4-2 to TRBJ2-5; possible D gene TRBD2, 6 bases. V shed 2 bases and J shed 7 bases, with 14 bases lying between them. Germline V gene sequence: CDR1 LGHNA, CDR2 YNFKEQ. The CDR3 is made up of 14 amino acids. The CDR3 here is CASSQLRTEGTQYF. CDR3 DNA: TGTGCCAGCAGCCAACTGAGGACGGAGGGGACCCAGTACTTC.

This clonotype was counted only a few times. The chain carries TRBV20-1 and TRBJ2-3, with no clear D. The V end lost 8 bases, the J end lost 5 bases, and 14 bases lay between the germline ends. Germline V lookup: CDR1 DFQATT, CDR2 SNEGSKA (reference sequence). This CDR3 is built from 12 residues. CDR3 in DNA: TGCAGTAAGAGAACCCTTGGAGATACGCAGTATTTT. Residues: CSKRTLGDTQYF.

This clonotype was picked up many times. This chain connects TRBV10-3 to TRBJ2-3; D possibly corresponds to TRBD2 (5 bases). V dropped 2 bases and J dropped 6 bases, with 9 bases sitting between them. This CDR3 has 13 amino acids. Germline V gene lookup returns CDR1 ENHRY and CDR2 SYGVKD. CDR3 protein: CAISEGESDTQYF. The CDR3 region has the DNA TGTGCCATCAGTGAGGGGGAGTCCGATACGCAGTATTTT.

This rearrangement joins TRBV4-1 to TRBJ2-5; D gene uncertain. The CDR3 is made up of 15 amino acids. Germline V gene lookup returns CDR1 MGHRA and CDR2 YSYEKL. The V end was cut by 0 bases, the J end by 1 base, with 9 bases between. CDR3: CASSQDNLIQETQYF. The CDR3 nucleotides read TGCGCCAGCAGCCAAGACAATTTAATCCAAGAGACCCAGTACTTC.